The source of this T cell receptor (beta chain) is a study of T cell responses to AZD1222 COVID-19 vaccine. Points from the study as a whole: Females outnumbered males among donors, who were mostly white British; clonal diversity was possibly underestimated.

TCRdb's copy holds only in-frame clones and misses some; the assay was immunoSEQ multiplex PCR. The repertoire holds about 110,000 clones, with 80% to 90% as singletons. With respect to this clone: No antigen is known for it.

V lost 0 bases, J lost 4 bases, and 5 bases stayed unmatched. Per the germline V gene, CDR1 is MNHEY and CDR2 is SVGAGI. The CDR3 has 15 residues. Second-dose intervals of approximately 4 or approximately 12 weeks were pooled. The clonotype was recovered from an adult who received the AZD1222 COVID-19 vaccine. The sample here was peripheral blood, taken 28 days after the second AZD1222 dose. The chain recombines TRBV6-5 with TRBJ1-2; TRBD1 agrees at 7 bases. CDR3 amino acids: CASSYSRDRGYGYTF. In DNA, the CDR3 is TGTGCCAGCAGTTACTCGAGGGACAGAGGCTATGGCTACACCTTC.